This passage covers 2 T cell receptor beta chains from one sample sequenced in a study of blood T cells in healthy people across ages (dated by TCRdb to the mid-2010s). The method behind the library was 5' RACE. These reads were obtained on an Illumina HiSeq 2500. The second PCR ran for roughly 7 to 11 cycles and used a J-beta primer mix along with a sample-barcoded 5' primer. In TCRdb, the public reads were trimmed at Q25 with fastp and aligned with MiXCR, with productive beta chains retained. A single entry per CDR3 protein holds the most common genes and DNA from its merged rows. For this sample the table gives approximately 800,000 distinct CDR3 sequences, of which around 36% were detected only once. The ten largest clones add up to 10% to 15% of the sample. The specimen was blood. The origin of the receptors is a man aged 18 to 30 in good health.

V gene TRBV6-1 combines with J gene TRBJ2-1, with D tentatively TRBD1 or TRBD2 (5 bases each). TRBJ2-7 explains the end of the DNA better; the J call may be wrong. Germline assignment: CDR1 MNHNS and CDR2 SASEGT. The CDR3 has 13 amino acids. The CDR3 here is CASEGSSYNEQYF. The DNA of the CDR3 is TGTGCCAGCGAGGGGAGCTCCTACAATGAGCAGTACTTC.

The chain employs TRBV20-1 and TRBJ1-5, with 7 nucleotides matching TRBD1. The CDR3 loop spans 12 amino acids. Germline V gene data show CDR1 as DFQATT and CDR2 as SNEGSKA (reference sequence). V was pared by 8 bases and J by 6 bases, with 7 bases of the junction left unmatched. CDR3: CSKTGPFQPQHF. The CDR3 coding sequence is TGCAGTAAGACAGGGCCATTTCAGCCCCAGCATTTT.